The 20 T cell receptor beta chains listed next were all sequenced from one sample in a study of T cells in pancreatic ductal adenocarcinoma. Method: immunoSEQ multiplex PCR; TCRdb's copy keeps in-frame clones and lacks some. Of about 5,400 clones in the sample, about 72% were seen once. Surgery without prior neoadjuvant therapy was the treatment of the selected pancreatic ductal adenocarcinoma patients. The specimen sequenced was pancreatic tumor tissue. The receptors come from a human donor with pancreatic ductal adenocarcinoma.

This clone was seen just once. The chain is built from TRBV7-2 and TRBJ2-7; 8 bases are a match to TRBD2. Unmatched junction bases numbered 11, after V lost 5 bases and J lost 5 bases. From germline, CDR1 is SGHTA and CDR2 FQGNSA. The CDR3 loop spans 15 amino acids. The CDR3 bases are TGTGCCAGCAGCCCGAGCGGGGGAATTATCCACGAGCAGTACTTC. Residues: CASSPSGGIIHEQYF.

This sequence joins TRBV6-5 and TRBJ1-2; TRBD1 aligns across 8 bases. V lost 6 bases to trimming and J lost 7 bases; unmatched junction nucleotides: 10. This CDR3 comprises 14 residues. Germline V gene lookup returns CDR1 MNHEY and CDR2 SVGAGI. Here the CDR3 reads CASSTDRGRRGYTF. The CDR3 DNA reads as TGTGCCAGCAGCACAGACAGGGGCCGGCGTGGCTACACCTTC.

The rearrangement joins TRBV6-4 to TRBJ1-1; D is perhaps TRBD1 (6 bases). Between the trimmed V and J ends, which lost 6 bases and 5 bases, there was a span of 16 bases. The CDR3 has 14 residues. The V gene's germline CDR1 is MRHNA and CDR2 SNTAGT. The CDR3 loop is CASRTDSLGTEAFF. CDR3 DNA: TGTGCCAGCAGGACGGACAGCCTTGGGACTGAAGCTTTCTTT.

The chain carries TRBV29-1 and TRBJ2-7; 7 bases line up with TRBD1. Germline values: CDR1 SQVTM, CDR2 ANQGSEA. The CDR3 loop spans 14 amino acids. Unmatched junction bases numbered 7, after V lost 5 bases and J lost 0 bases. The CDR3 region is CSVSQGTSSYEQYF. The CDR3 nucleotides are TGCAGCGTTTCACAGGGGACCTCCTCCTACGAGCAGTACTTC.

The V gene is TRBV5-6, the J gene TRBJ1-6; D is undetermined. V lost 3 bases, J lost 13 bases, and 11 bases lay in between. CDR3 size: 12 residues. The germline V gene has CDR1 SGHDT and CDR2 YYEEEE. As DNA, the CDR3 is TGTGCCAGCAGCTGGAGGGAGGGCCCCCTCCACTTT. Protein: CASSWREGPLHF. The complete variable domain, with remaining parts taken from reference TRBV5-6 and TRBJ1-6, reads DAGVTQSPTHLIKTRGQQVTLRCSPKSGHDTVSWYQQALGQGPQFIFQYYEEEERQRGNFPDRFSGHQFPNYSSELNVNALLLGDSALYLCASSWREGPLHFGNGTRLTVT.

In DNA, the CDR3 is TGTGCCAGCAGCTTAGCTTCAAGCAGGGTAACCGGGGAGCTGTTTTTT. Its protein product is CASSLASSRVTGELFF. J is TRBJ2-2 and V is TRBV7-6; D might be TRBD1 (5 bases). This CDR3 has 16 amino acids. CDR1 SGHVS and CDR2 FNYEAQ come from the germline V gene. The V gene lost 0 bases and the J gene lost 5 bases, with 13 bases spanning the gap. The full variable domain, with the rest looked up from reference TRBV7-6 and TRBJ2-2, is GAGVSQSPRYKVTKRGQDVALRCDPISGHVSLYWYRQALGQGPEFLTYFNYEAQQDKSGLPNDRFSAERPEGSISTLTIQRTEQRDSAMYRCASSLASSRVTGELFFGEGSRLTVL.

This CDR3 reads CASSVGRTSGGASDTQYF. CDR3 in DNA: TGTGCCAGCAGCGTAGGGCGGACTAGCGGGGGGGCATCAGATACGCAGTATTTT. This chain connects TRBV9 to TRBJ2-3; 15 nucleotides agree with TRBD2. J lost 4 bases, V lost 0 bases, and 6 bases had no gene match. Per the germline V gene, CDR1 is SGDLS and CDR2 is YYNGEE. CDR3 length: 18 amino acids.

This chain joins TRBV5-6 and TRBJ1-2; tentatively, D is TRBD1 (6 bases). Trimming stripped 5 bases from V and 3 bases from J, with 14 bases between. This CDR3 comprises 14 residues. Germline V gene lookup returns CDR1 SGHDT and CDR2 YYEEEE. CDR3 amino acids: CASRVWDIYYGYTF. The CDR3, as DNA: TGTGCCAGCAGGGTGTGGGACATATACTATGGCTACACCTTC.

This chain joins TRBV4-3 and TRBJ2-7; TRBD2 might be the D (5 bases). This CDR3 comprises 14 residues. V gave up 0 bases and J gave up 7 bases, with 13 bases separating them. Germline V gene data show CDR1 as LGHNA and CDR2 as YSLEER. Written as DNA, the CDR3 is TGCGCCAGCAGCCAAGACGGGCGGGCGTTTGAGCAGTACTTC. Its protein product is CASSQDGRAFEQYF.

J is TRBJ1-5 and V is TRBV19; a weak D match, TRBD1 (6 bases). CDR1 LNHDA and CDR2 SQIVND come from the germline V gene (reference sequence). This CDR3 comprises 16 residues. Trimming left V 5 bases short and J 4 bases short, with 18 bases between. The CDR3 here is CASSPLGGRGNQPQHF. CDR3 in DNA: TGTGCCAGTAGTCCCCTGGGGGGGCGAGGGAATCAGCCCCAGCATTTT.

This clone has a handful of counts. The rearrangement links TRBV2 to TRBJ2-3; 9 bases fit TRBD2. From germline, CDR1 is SNHLY and CDR2 FYNNEI. J gave up 3 bases and V 2 bases, and 6 bases lay outside the gene matches. The CDR3 sequence is 16 residues long. The CDR3 DNA reads as TGTGCCAGCAGTGAAATCCGCGGGGGGGCAACAGATACGCAGTATTTT. Amino acid sequence: CASSEIRGGATDTQYF. Full variable domain (missing parts from reference TRBV2 and TRBJ2-3): EPEVTQTPSHQVTQMGQEVILRCVPISNHLYFYWYRQILGQKVEFLVSFYNNEISEKSEIFDDQFSVERPDGSNFTLKIRSTKLEDSAMYFCASSEIRGGATDTQYFGPGTRLTVL.

The table lists this clone with a count of one. The chain has TRBV7-3 and TRBJ2-2, with D uncertain. In germline, CDR1 is SGHTA, CDR2 FQGTGA. Trimming took 5 bases from V and 6 from J, leaving 10 bases between them. CDR3 length: 13 amino acids. Written as DNA, the CDR3 is TGTGCCAGCAGCCGTCTCAGTTCCGGGGAGCTGTTTTTT. It is translated as CASSRLSSGELFF.

This clone was counted a single time. The genes are TRBV7-2 and TRBJ2-2; D call uncertain. V was trimmed by 5 bases and J by 8 bases, leaving 6 bases between them. Germline values: CDR1 SGHTA, CDR2 FQGNSA. The CDR3 totals 11 residues. The CDR3 bases are TGTGCCAGCAGCCCCCCAGGGGAGCTGTTTTTT. Translating gives CASSPPGELFF.

This chain links TRBV18 with TRBJ2-2; 14 bases line up with TRBD2. Trimming took 0 bases from V and 3 from J; bases not matched to a gene: 0. Germline CDR1 and CDR2: KGHSH and LQKENI. CDR3 size: 17 residues. The CDR3: CASSPPGLAGDTGELFF. The CDR3, as DNA: TGTGCCAGCTCACCACCGGGACTAGCGGGGGACACCGGGGAGCTGTTTTTT.

Remarks on this clone: One junction end does not reproduce the germline sequence, and a read error may be involved. The chain carries TRBV9 and TRBJ2-1; 9 bases map to TRBD2. CDR1 is SGDLS, CDR2 YYNGEE, per germline. CDR3 size: 16 residues. The CDR3 spells CASSVAPAGGLNEQLF. As DNA, the CDR3 is TGTGCCAGCAGCGTAGCTCCGGCGGGGGGGCTAAATGAGCAGCTCTTC.

J is TRBJ1-2 and V is TRBV28; 7 nucleotides agree with TRBD1. Losses at the gene ends were 2 bases for V and 3 bases for J; bases not matched to a gene: 0. This CDR3 is 13 amino acids long. In germline, CDR1 is MDHEN, CDR2 SYDVKM. This CDR3 is CASSLGTDYGYTF. CDR3 nucleotide sequence: TGTGCCAGCAGTTTAGGGACAGACTATGGCTACACCTTC.

The chain combines TRBV2 with TRBJ2-5; 11 bases map to TRBD2. The V gene end was trimmed by 2 bases and the J gene end by 5 bases; junction bases not matched to a gene: 4. Germline CDR1 is SNHLY and CDR2 is FYNNEI. This CDR3 spans 15 amino acids. The CDR3 coding sequence is TGTGCCAGCAGTGAAATAGCGGGGGGGCTGGAGACCCAGTACTTC. This encodes CASSEIAGGLETQYF.

This clone was recorded only once. CDR3 sequence (DNA): TGTGCCAGCAGCACCGGACAGGGCCGCCCAACTAATGAAAAACTGTTTTTT. Protein sequence: CASSTGQGRPTNEKLFF. The chain recombines TRBV5-4 with TRBJ1-4; 8 bases map to TRBD1. Germline CDR1 is SGHNT and CDR2 is YYREEE (reference sequence). The V and J ends lost 4 bases and 0 bases, in that order; junction bases with no gene match: 8. The CDR3 runs 17 residues.

The genes are TRBV4-3 and TRBJ1-1; D may be TRBD1 (6 bases). Germline CDR1 and CDR2: LGHNA and YSLEER. This CDR3 has 13 residues. The V end was cut by 4 bases, the J end by 4 bases, with 10 bases between. CDR3 in amino acids: CASSPSTGTEAFF. CDR3 DNA: TGCGCCAGCAGCCCCTCGACAGGCACTGAAGCTTTCTTT.

The chain joins TRBV5-1 to TRBJ1-1, with TRBD1 matching 9 bases. The V gene's germline CDR1 is SGHRS and CDR2 YFSETQ. This CDR3 has 14 amino acids. V trimming: 5 bases; J trimming: 1 base; junction bases outside the gene matches: 3. CDR3 coding DNA: TGCGCCAGCAGGGGACAGGGAGAGAACACTGAAGCTTTCTTT. It codes for CASRGQGENTEAFF.